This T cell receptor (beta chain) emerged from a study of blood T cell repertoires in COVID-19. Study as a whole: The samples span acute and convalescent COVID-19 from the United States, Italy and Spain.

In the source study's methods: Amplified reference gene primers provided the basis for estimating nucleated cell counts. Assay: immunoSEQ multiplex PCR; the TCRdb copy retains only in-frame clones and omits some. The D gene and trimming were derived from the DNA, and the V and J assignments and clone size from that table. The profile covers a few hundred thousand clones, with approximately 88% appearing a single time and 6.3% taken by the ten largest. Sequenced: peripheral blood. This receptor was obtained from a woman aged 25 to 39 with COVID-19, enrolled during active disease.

Here the CDR3 reads CASSNESGELFF. The CDR3 DNA reads TGTGCCAGCAGCAACGAGTCCGGGGAGCTGTTTTTT. The gene calls are TRBV21-1 and TRBJ2-2; TRBD2 is taken as the D call from the table, unchecked against the DNA. TRBV21-1 corresponds to a pseudogene. The CDR3 length is 12 residues.